This T cell receptor beta chain was sequenced in a study of T cell repertoires in cytomegalovirus infection. The study, taken as a whole, reports: Predominance within the ex vivo response was attributable to HLA-C-restricted CMV-specific TCR beta clonotypes.

With regard to this clonotype: Its antigen remains unknown.

TCRdb redid the calling of the reads with MiXCR, one entry per CDR3 protein. The sample lists 900,000 to 950,000 distinct CDR3 sequences, approximately 31% occurring once. The receptor was isolated from a human donor in good health (CMV status not recorded). Some clones in this sample may be carry-over from other donors' samples. Source: cultured CD8+ T cells from PBMCs, taken from culture after CMV antigen stimulation.

The DNA of the CDR3 is TGTGCCAGCAGTTACCTAGCGGGGGGGCCCGAGACCCAGTACTTC. As protein: CASSYLAGGPETQYF. The chain carries TRBV6-4 and TRBJ2-5, with 12 bases lining up with TRBD2. The CDR3 contains 15 residues. Germline V gene data show CDR1 as MRHNA and CDR2 as SNTAGT. V dropped 5 bases and J dropped 5; count of bases not matched to a gene: 6.